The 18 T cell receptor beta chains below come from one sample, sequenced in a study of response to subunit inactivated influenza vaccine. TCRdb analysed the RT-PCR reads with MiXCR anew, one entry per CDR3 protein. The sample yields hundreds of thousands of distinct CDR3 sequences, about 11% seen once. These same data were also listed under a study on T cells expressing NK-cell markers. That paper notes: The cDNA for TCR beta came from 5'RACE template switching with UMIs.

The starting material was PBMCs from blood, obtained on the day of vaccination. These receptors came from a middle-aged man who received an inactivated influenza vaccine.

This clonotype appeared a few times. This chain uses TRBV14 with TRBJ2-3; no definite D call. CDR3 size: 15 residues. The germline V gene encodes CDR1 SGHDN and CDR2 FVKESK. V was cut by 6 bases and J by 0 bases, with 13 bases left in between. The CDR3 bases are TGTGCCAGCAGTCGCTGGGCCTCTAGCACAGATACGCAGTATTTT. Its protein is CASSRWASSTDTQYF.

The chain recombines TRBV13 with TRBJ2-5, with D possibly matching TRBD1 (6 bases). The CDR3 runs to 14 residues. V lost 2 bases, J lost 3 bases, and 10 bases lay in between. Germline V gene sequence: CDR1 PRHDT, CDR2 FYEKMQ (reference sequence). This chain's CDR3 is CASSLSNREETQYF. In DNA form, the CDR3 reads TGTGCCAGCAGCTTAAGCAACAGGGAAGAGACCCAGTACTTC. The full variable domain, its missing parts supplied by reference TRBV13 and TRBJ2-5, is AAGVIQSPRHLIKEKRETATLKCYPIPRHDTVYWYQQGPGQDPQFLISFYEKMQSDKGSIPDRFSAQQFSDYHSELNMSSLELGDSALYFCASSLSNREETQYFGPGTRLLVL.

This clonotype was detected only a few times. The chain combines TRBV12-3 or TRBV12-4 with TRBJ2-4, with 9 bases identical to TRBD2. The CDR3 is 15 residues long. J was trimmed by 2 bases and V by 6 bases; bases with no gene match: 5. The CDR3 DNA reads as TGTGCCAGCAGAGGGACTAGCAGGTCCAAAAACATTCAGTACTTC. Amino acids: CASRGTSRSKNIQYF.

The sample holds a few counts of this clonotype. CDR3 loop: CASSVEGDTIYF. The CDR3 DNA is TGTGCCAGCAGCGTAGAAGGGGACACCATATATTTT. The chain is built from TRBV9 and TRBJ1-3, with a possible D match to TRBD1 (5 bases). CDR1 and CDR2 (germline): SGDLS, YYNGEE. This CDR3 spans 12 amino acids. V lost 0 bases and J lost 8, with 6 bases in between.

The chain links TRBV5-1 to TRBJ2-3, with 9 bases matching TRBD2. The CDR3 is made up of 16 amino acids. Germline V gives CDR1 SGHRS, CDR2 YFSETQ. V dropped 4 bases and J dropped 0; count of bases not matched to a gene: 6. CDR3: CASSKGTSSSTDTQYF. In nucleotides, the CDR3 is TGCGCCAGCAGCAAGGGGACTAGCTCTAGCACAGATACGCAGTATTTT.

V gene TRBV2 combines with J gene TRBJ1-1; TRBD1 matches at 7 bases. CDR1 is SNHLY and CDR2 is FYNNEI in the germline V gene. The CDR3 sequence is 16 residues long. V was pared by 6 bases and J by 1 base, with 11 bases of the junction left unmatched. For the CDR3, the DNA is TGTGCCAGCAGCGCTCAGGGGGTTGGGAAGAACACTGAAGCTTTCTTT. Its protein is CASSAQGVGKNTEAFF.

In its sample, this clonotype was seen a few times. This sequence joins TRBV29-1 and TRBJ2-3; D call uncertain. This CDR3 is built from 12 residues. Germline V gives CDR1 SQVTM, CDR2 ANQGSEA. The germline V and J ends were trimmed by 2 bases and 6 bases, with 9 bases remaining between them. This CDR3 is CSVEQARDTQYF. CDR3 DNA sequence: TGCAGCGTTGAACAGGCCCGGGATACGCAGTATTTT.

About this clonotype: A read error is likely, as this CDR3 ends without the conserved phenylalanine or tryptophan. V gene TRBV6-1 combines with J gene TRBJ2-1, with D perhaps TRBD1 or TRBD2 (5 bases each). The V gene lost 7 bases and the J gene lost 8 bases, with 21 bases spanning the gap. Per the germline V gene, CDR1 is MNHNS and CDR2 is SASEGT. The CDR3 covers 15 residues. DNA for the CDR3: TGTGCCAGCATGGTGACGGGGCCAGCAGGGTATGAGCAGTTCTTG. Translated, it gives CASMVTGPAGYEQFL.

As DNA, the CDR3 is TGTGCCAGCTCCCCCAGTTTGGATGTAACCAAAAACATTCAGTACTTC. The encoded protein is CASSPSLDVTKNIQYF. This chain links TRBV18 with TRBJ2-4, with no clear D. This CDR3 contains 16 residues. The V gene lost 6 bases and the J gene lost 2 bases, with 17 bases spanning the gap. Germline V gives CDR1 KGHSH, CDR2 LQKENI.

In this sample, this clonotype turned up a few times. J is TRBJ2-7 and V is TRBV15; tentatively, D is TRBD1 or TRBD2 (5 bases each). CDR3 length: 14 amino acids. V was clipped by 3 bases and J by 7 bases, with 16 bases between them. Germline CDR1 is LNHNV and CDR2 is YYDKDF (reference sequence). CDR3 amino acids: CATSRSPGPGEQYF. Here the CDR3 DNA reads TGTGCCACCAGCAGGTCACCGGGACCGGGGGAGCAGTACTTC.

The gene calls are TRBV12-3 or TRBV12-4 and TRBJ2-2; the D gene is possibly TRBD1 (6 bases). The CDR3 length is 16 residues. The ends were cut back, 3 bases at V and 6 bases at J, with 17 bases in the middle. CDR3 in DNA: TGTGCCAGCAGTTTTGTACCCAGGGGATCGGCCGGGGAGCTGTTTTTT. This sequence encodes CASSFVPRGSAGELFF.

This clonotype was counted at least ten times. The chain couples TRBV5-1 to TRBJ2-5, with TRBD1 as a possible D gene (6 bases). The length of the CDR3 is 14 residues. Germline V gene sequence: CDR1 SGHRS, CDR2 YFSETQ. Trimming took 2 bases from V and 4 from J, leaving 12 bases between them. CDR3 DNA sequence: TGCGCCAGCAGCTTCACAGGGTTTGCAGAGACCCAGTACTTC. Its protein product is CASSFTGFAETQYF.

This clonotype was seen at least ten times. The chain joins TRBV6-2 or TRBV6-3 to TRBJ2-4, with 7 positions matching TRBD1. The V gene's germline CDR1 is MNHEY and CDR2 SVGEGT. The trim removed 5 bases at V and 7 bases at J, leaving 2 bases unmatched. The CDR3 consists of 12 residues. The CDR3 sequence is CASSTGVNIQYF. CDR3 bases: TGTGCCAGCAGTACAGGGGTGAACATTCAGTACTTC.

The CDR3 nucleotides are TGCGCCAGCTACACTAGCGAGGCAGATACGCAGTATTTT. Its translation: CASYTSEADTQYF. This chain links TRBV5-1 with TRBJ2-3; 7 nucleotides line up with TRBD2. The germline gives CDR1 SGHRS, CDR2 YFSETQ. V lost 7 bases, J lost 4 bases, and 6 bases stayed unmatched. The CDR3 covers 13 residues.

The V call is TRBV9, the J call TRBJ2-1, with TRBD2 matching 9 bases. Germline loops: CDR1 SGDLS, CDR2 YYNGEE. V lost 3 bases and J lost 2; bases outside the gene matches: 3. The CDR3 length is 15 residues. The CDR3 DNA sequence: TGTGCCAGCAGCGGTAGCGGGAGTACCTACAATGAGCAGTTCTTC. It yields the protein CASSGSGSTYNEQFF.

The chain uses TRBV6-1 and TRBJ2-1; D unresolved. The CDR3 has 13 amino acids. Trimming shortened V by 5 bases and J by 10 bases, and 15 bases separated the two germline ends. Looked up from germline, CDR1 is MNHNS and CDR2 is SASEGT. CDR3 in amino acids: CASSISLREEQFF. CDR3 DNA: TGTGCCAGCAGTATTAGCTTAAGGGAAGAGCAGTTCTTC.

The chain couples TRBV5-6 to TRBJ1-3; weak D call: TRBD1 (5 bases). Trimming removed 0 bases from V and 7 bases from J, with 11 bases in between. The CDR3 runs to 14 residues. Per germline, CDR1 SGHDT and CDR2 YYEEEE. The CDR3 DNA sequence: TGTGCCAGCAGCTTGGAAGGGGTTCGGAACACCATATATTTT. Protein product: CASSLEGVRNTIYF.

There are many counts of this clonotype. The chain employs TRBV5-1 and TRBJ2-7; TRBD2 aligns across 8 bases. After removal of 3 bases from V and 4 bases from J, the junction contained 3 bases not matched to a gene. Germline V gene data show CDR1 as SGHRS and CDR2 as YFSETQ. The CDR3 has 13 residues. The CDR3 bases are TGCGCCAGCAGCTCGACTAGCGATTACGAGCAGTACTTC. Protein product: CASSSTSDYEQYF.